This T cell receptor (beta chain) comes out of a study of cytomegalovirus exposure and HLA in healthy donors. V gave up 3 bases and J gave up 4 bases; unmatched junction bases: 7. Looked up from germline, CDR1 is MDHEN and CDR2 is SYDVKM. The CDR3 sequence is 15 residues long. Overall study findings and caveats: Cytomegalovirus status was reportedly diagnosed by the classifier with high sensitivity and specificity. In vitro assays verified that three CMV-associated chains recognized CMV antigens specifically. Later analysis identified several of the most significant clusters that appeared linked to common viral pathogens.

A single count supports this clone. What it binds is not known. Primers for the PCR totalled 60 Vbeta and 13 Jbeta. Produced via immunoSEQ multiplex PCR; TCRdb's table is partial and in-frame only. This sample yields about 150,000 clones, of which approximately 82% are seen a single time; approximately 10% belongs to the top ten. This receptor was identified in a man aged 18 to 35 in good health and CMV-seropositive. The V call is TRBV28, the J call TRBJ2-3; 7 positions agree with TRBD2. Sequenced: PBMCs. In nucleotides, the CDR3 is TGTGCCAGCAGTTTCCGGCGGGAGTTCCCAGATACGCAGTATTTT. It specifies CASSFRREFPDTQYF.